The 30 T cell receptor beta chains listed next were all sequenced from one sample in a study of immune characteristics of hereditary and idiopathic chronic pancreatitis. Clones were read by immunoSEQ multiplex PCR, and TCRdb kept only the in-frame ones, dropping some. Of 13,000 to 15,000 clones in the sample, less than 85% are singletons; the top ten hold around 14%. Chronic pancreatitis tissue was collected during total pancreatectomy with islet autotransplantation. The sample comprised pancreas tissue with hereditary chronic pancreatitis. The receptors were sampled from a human donor with chronic pancreatitis.

This CDR3 is CATSREAGLYNEQYF. CDR3 DNA: TGTGCCACCAGCAGAGAGGCGGGATTATATAACGAGCAGTACTTC. The J gene is TRBJ2-7, the V gene TRBV15; tentative D call: TRBD2 (6 bases). V was trimmed by 0 bases and J by 5 bases, leaving 14 bases between them. This CDR3 is 15 amino acids long. Germline V gives CDR1 LNHNV, CDR2 YYDKDF (reference sequence). Together with reference TRBV15 and TRBJ2-7, the CDR3 gives the full variable domain: DAMVIQNPRYQVTQFGKPVTLSCSQTLNHNVMYWYQQKSSQAPKLLFHYYDKDFNNEADTPDNFQSRRPNTSFCFLDIRSPGLGDTAMYLCATSREAGLYNEQYFGPGTRLTVT.

The CDR3 spells CSGANTGELFF. The CDR3 nucleotides are TGCAGTGGGGCGAACACCGGGGAGCTGTTTTTT. The chain recombines TRBV20-1 with TRBJ2-2; the D is unclear. Trimming left V 7 bases short and J 0 bases short, with 3 bases between. The length of the CDR3 is 11 residues. Germline CDR1 is DFQATT and CDR2 is SNEGSKA (reference sequence).

The chain combines TRBV3-1 (or the pseudogene TRBV3-2) with TRBJ2-2; D gene uncertain. The CDR3 spans 11 residues. The germline V gene has CDR1 LGHDT and CDR2 YNNKEL (reference sequence). Trimming pared 1 base from V and 9 bases from J, leaving 3 bases between. The CDR3 loop reads CASSQARELFF. Written as DNA, the CDR3 is TGTGCCAGCAGCCAAGCCCGGGAGCTGTTTTTT.

This clone appeared a few times. This rearrangement joins TRBV24-1 to TRBJ1-1; D call uncertain. The CDR3 runs 14 residues. V lost 9 bases and J 6 bases, leaving 19 bases between the germline ends. Germline V gives CDR1 KGHDR, CDR2 SFDVKD. The CDR3 sequence is CATDSGKESAEAFF. The CDR3, as DNA: TGTGCCACCGATTCTGGAAAGGAATCGGCTGAAGCTTTCTTT.

The chain joins TRBV7-9 to TRBJ2-5; a possible D gene is TRBD2 (6 bases). With 3 bases removed from V and 5 bases from J, the gap between germline ends came to 10 bases. This CDR3 is built from 13 residues. Germline CDR1 SEHNR, CDR2 FQNEAQ (reference sequence). The CDR3 DNA reads as TGTGCCAGCAGCTTTGGGGGGACGGAGACCCAGTACTTC. Protein sequence: CASSFGGTETQYF.

The chain carries TRBV6-2 or TRBV6-3 and TRBJ2-3, with 10 positions matching TRBD2. The CDR3 has 14 amino acids. CDR1 MNHEY and CDR2 SVGEGT come from the germline V gene. V gave up 5 bases and J gave up 2 bases; unmatched junction bases: 1. This CDR3 reads CASSSGRATDTQYF. CDR3 coding DNA: TGTGCCAGCAGTAGCGGGAGGGCCACAGATACGCAGTATTTT.

The chain couples TRBV5-5 to TRBJ2-1; D is ambiguous. Between the trimmed V and J ends, which lost 2 bases and 7 bases, there was a span of 1 base. This CDR3 spans 10 amino acids. Germline V gives CDR1 SGHKS, CDR2 YYEKEE (reference sequence). The chain's CDR3 is CASSLNEQFF. DNA for the CDR3: TGTGCCAGCAGCTTAAATGAGCAGTTCTTC.

The chain couples TRBV19 to TRBJ1-1, with TRBD1 matching 8 bases. The junction had 6 bases not matched to a gene; V was cut back by 4 bases and J by 5 bases. This CDR3 is 14 amino acids long. CDR1 is LNHDA and CDR2 is SQIVND in the germline V gene (reference sequence). The CDR3 bases are TGTGCCAGTAGTAGACAGGGGCGGGGGACTGAAGCTTTCTTT. Its protein is CASSRQGRGTEAFF.

J is TRBJ1-2 and V is TRBV12-3 or TRBV12-4; the D is unclear. Trimming took 6 bases from V and 1 from J, leaving 6 bases between them. The length of the CDR3 is 12 residues. The CDR3 loop reads CASRDFNYGYTF. CDR3 nucleotide sequence: TGTGCCAGCAGGGATTTTAACTATGGCTACACCTTC.

The sample holds one count of this clone. V gene TRBV28 combines with J gene TRBJ1-2, with D perhaps matching TRBD1 (5 bases). The CDR3 covers 13 residues. V lost 8 bases and J 0 bases, leaving 10 bases between the germline ends. Germline assignment: CDR1 MDHEN and CDR2 SYDVKM. The CDR3 DNA is TGTGCCAGCGGGGACGTAGCTAACTATGGCTACACCTTC. Translated: CASGDVANYGYTF.

This clone has a handful of counts. This chain joins TRBV5-4 and TRBJ1-1; D perhaps matches TRBD1 (5 bases). Trimming removed 4 bases at V and 0 bases at J, with 22 bases between. This CDR3 comprises 18 residues. The germline CDR1 and CDR2 sequences are SGHNT and YYREEE (reference sequence). The CDR3 nucleotides are TGTGCCAGCAGCCCGGGCCTTATCTGGGGCCGGGTGAACACTGAAGCTTTCTTT. This encodes CASSPGLIWGRVNTEAFF.

The chain has TRBV5-4 and TRBJ2-3, with D possibly being TRBD1 or TRBD2 (5 bases each). Germline V gives CDR1 SGHNT, CDR2 YYREEE (reference sequence). V was pared by 2 bases and J by 6 bases, with 19 bases between. The CDR3 is made up of 16 amino acids. The CDR3 coding sequence is TGTGCCAGCAGCTTCTCCGTGAGGGCTGAGGGGGATACGCAGTATTTT. Its translation is CASSFSVRAEGDTQYF.

The gene calls are TRBV5-4 and TRBJ1-1; D unresolved. CDR1 is SGHNT and CDR2 is YYREEE in the germline V gene (reference sequence). The CDR3 is 14 amino acids. Trimming took 4 bases from V and 0 from J, leaving 10 bases between them. CDR3 DNA sequence: TGTGCCAGCAGCCCGGTAGCCATGAACACTGAAGCTTTCTTT. Translation gives CASSPVAMNTEAFF.

The chain recombines TRBV6-2 or TRBV6-3 with TRBJ2-7; TRBD2 matches 13 bases. Trimming at V came to 6 bases and at J to 2 bases, leaving 7 bases not matched to a gene. Germline assignment: CDR1 MNHEY and CDR2 SVGEGT. The length of the CDR3 is 16 residues. The CDR3 is CASSKAGTSGAYEQYF. CDR3 in DNA: TGTGCCAGCAGCAAGGCCGGGACTAGCGGGGCCTACGAGCAGTACTTC.

The V and J genes are TRBV24-1 and TRBJ2-3; 12 bases are shared with TRBD2. Losses at the gene ends were 5 bases for V and 5 bases for J; bases not matched to a gene: 13. The CDR3 loop spans 18 amino acids. Germline V gene sequence: CDR1 KGHDR, CDR2 SFDVKD. The CDR3 nucleotides read TGTGCCACCAGTGGGGCCGCGACTAGCGGGAGCATAGAAGATACGCAGTATTTT. Its translation is CATSGAATSGSIEDTQYF.

The CDR3 spells CASSDFDRAQPQHF. CDR3 in DNA: TGTGCCAGCAGTGATTTTGACAGGGCCCAGCCCCAGCATTTT. V and J are TRBV2 and TRBJ1-5; 7 bases agree with TRBD1. Germline lookup yields CDR1 SNHLY and CDR2 FYNNEI. The CDR3 spans 14 residues. Losses at the gene ends were 3 bases for V and 7 bases for J; bases not matched to a gene: 6.

This chain uses TRBV12-2 with TRBJ2-1; the table names TRBD2, a call not compared with the DNA. TRBV12-2 is classified as a pseudogene. This CDR3 has 18 amino acids. In DNA form, the CDR3 reads TGTGCAAGTCGCCGTCTATTACGTTGGTTGAGGCCCTACAATGAGCAGTTCTTC. This sequence encodes CASRRLLRWLRPYNEQFF.

V usage is TRBV5-1 and J usage is TRBJ1-1, with 9 bases fitting TRBD1. This CDR3 region has 16 residues. CDR1 is SGHRS and CDR2 is YFSETQ in the germline V gene. V shed 4 bases and J 6 bases; nucleotides not matched to a gene: 13. The DNA of the CDR3 is TGCGCCAGCAGCCATTCTACCGGGACAGGGATCCCTGAAGCTTTCTTT. Amino acids: CASSHSTGTGIPEAFF.

J is TRBJ2-3 and V is TRBV6-4, with 8 bases identical to TRBD2. The germline CDR1 and CDR2 sequences are MRHNA and SNTAGT. This CDR3 contains 15 residues. The V and J ends lost 4 bases and 1 base, in that order; junction bases with no gene match: 4. For the CDR3, the DNA is TGTGCCAGCAGTGCTACAGCGGGGGGCACAGATACGCAGTATTTT. Encoded protein: CASSATAGGTDTQYF.

The V and J genes are TRBV11-1 and TRBJ2-7; 7 bases line up with TRBD1. J was trimmed by 6 bases and V by 4 bases; bases with no gene match: 12. Germline V gene sequence: CDR1 SGHAT, CDR2 FQDESV (reference sequence). The CDR3 is made up of 15 amino acids. The CDR3 nucleotides read TGTGCCAGCAGCTCCACCGGGACAGTCGTCTCCGAGCAGTACTTC. It is translated as CASSSTGTVVSEQYF.

This clone came up once. This chain joins TRBV25-1 and TRBJ2-7; possible D gene TRBD2, 5 bases. V lost 3 bases and J 6 bases, leaving 12 bases between the germline ends. Germline lookup yields CDR1 MGHDK and CDR2 SYGVNS. The length of the CDR3 is 13 residues. The CDR3 sequence is CASSERASSEQYF. The CDR3, as DNA: TGTGCCAGCAGTGAGCGGGCCTCATCCGAGCAGTACTTC.

The chain uses TRBV6-4 and TRBJ2-3, with TRBD2 matching 9 bases. The CDR3 is 17 residues long. V was clipped by 0 bases and J by 2 bases; unmatched bases: 6. The germline V gene encodes CDR1 MRHNA and CDR2 SNTAGT. The CDR3 nucleotides are TGTGCCAGCAGTGACTCGCGGGAGGGCCGCTCCACAGATACGCAGTATTTT. Protein sequence: CASSDSREGRSTDTQYF.

This rearrangement joins TRBV28 to TRBJ2-1, with D unresolved. This CDR3 is built from 15 residues. Germline-derived CDR1 and CDR2 are MDHEN and SYDVKM. V lost 7 bases, J lost 5 bases, and 18 bases lay in between. CDR3 region: CASNRRRETDNEQFF. In DNA, the CDR3 is TGTGCCAGCAATAGGCGGAGAGAAACCGACAATGAGCAGTTCTTC. The full variable domain, completed using reference TRBV28 and TRBJ2-1, is DVKVTQSSRYLVKRTGEKVFLECVQDMDHENMFWYRQDPGLGLRLIYFSYDVKMKEKGDIPEGYSVSREKKERFSLILESASTNQTSMYLCASNRRRETDNEQFFGPGTRLTVL.

The V gene is TRBV6-4, the J gene TRBJ2-3; possibly TRBD2 for D (6 bases). This CDR3 is 15 amino acids long. Trimming removed 5 bases at V and 2 bases at J, with 14 bases between. The germline CDR1 and CDR2 sequences are MRHNA and SNTAGT. The CDR3 nucleotides are TGTGCCAGCAGTCCCAGTCGGCGGGACACAGATACGCAGTATTTT. Translating it yields CASSPSRRDTDTQYF.

The chain is built from TRBV6-5 and TRBJ2-3; D ambiguous. The CDR3 is 12 residues long. Between the trimmed V and J ends, which lost 5 bases and 9 bases, there was a span of 12 bases. Looked up from germline, CDR1 is MNHEY and CDR2 is SVGAGI. CDR3: CASSTSLETQYF. The CDR3, as DNA: TGTGCCAGCAGTACTTCCCTGGAGACGCAGTATTTT.

V and J are TRBV24-1 and TRBJ1-1, with unresolved D. Trimming removed 2 bases at V and 6 bases at J, with 12 bases between. Germline-derived CDR1 and CDR2 are KGHDR and SFDVKD. The CDR3 sequence is 14 residues long. The CDR3 here is CATSDSRVPAEAFF. CDR3 bases: TGTGCCACCAGTGATTCCCGGGTCCCGGCTGAAGCTTTCTTT.

The chain has TRBV5-8 and TRBJ2-7; D not certain. CDR1 and CDR2 (germline): SGHTS, YDEGEE. The CDR3 extends over 17 amino acids. V was shortened by 4 bases and J by 5 bases, with 25 bases between the two germline ends. This CDR3 is CASSPLVYSARRNEQYF. In DNA, the CDR3 is TGTGCCAGCAGCCCTCTAGTATATTCTGCACGTCGGAACGAGCAGTACTTC.

This chain joins TRBV6-6 and TRBJ2-2, with D unresolved. Germline assignment: CDR1 MNHNY and CDR2 SVGAGI (reference sequence). The CDR3 covers 13 residues. V was shortened by 11 bases and J by 7 bases, with 17 bases between the two germline ends. The CDR3 region has the DNA TGTGCCGGCCGCGTGTTTCAGGACGGGGAGCTGTTTTTT. Protein sequence: CAGRVFQDGELFF.

The chain couples TRBV5-6 to TRBJ2-6; D is ambiguous. There are 15 residues in the CDR3. Germline-derived CDR1 and CDR2 are SGHDT and YYEEEE. The V end was cut by 4 bases, the J end by 0 bases, with 8 bases between. CDR3 coding DNA: TGTGCCAGCAGCCCATGGAACTCTGGGGCCAACGTCCTGACTTTC. This translates into CASSPWNSGANVLTF.

The V and J genes are TRBV6-6 and TRBJ1-3; D gene uncertain. V lost 4 bases and J lost 2, with 9 bases in between. Per the germline V gene, CDR1 is MNHNY and CDR2 is SVGAGI (reference sequence). The CDR3 runs 14 residues. DNA of the CDR3: TGTGCCAGCAGTTCATCCCAGGCTGGAAACACCATATATTTT. It translates to CASSSSQAGNTIYF.